Below, 14 T cell receptor beta chains from the same sample are listed, as sequenced in a study of cytomegalovirus exposure and HLA in healthy donors. The primer mix had 60 Vbeta and 13 Jbeta primers. Using immunoSEQ multiplex PCR, the repertoire was profiled, and TCRdb retains in-frame clones only, with some absent. The sample carries 75,000 to 95,000 clones, 70% to 80% recorded once. The sequenced material came from PBMCs. These TCRs come from a man aged 50-60 years in good health and CMV-seronegative.

The rearrangement joins TRBV2 to TRBJ2-2; TRBD2 agrees at 9 bases. V shed 5 bases, J shed 3 bases, and the junction held 10 bases outside the gene matches. The CDR3 loop spans 17 amino acids. Looked up from germline, CDR1 is SNHLY and CDR2 is FYNNEI. Written as DNA, the CDR3 is TGTGCCAGCAGTTCCCGAAAGCGGGGGGCCTACACCGGGGAGCTGTTTTTT. This translates into CASSSRKRGAYTGELFF.

The chain recombines TRBV4-1 with TRBJ1-1; a possible D gene is TRBD1 (5 bases). Trimming removed 0 bases at V and 7 bases at J, with 12 bases between. The germline CDR1 and CDR2 sequences are MGHRA and YSYEKL. CDR3 length: 14 amino acids. The CDR3 DNA sequence: TGCGCCAGCAGCCAAGACCCAGGGCGCAATGAAGCTTTCTTT. It yields the protein CASSQDPGRNEAFF.

The gene calls are TRBV30 and TRBJ2-5; TRBD2 is a possible D gene (7 bases). Germline V gene sequence: CDR1 GTSNPN, CDR2 SVGIG (reference sequence). This CDR3 region has 11 residues. V shed 5 bases and J shed 5 bases, with 9 bases lying between them. CDR3 bases: TGTGCCTGGGGGGGGGCGGAGACCCAGTACTTC. Its translation is CAWGGAETQYF.

Concerning this clone itself: Additional DNA sequences in this sample encode the identical CDR3. The gene calls are TRBV12-5 and TRBJ1-5, with 7 bases fitting TRBD1. Trimming took 6 bases from V and 0 from J; bases not matched to a gene: 8. Looked up from germline, CDR1 is LGHNT and CDR2 is FRNRAP. The CDR3 runs to 16 residues. CDR3 in DNA: TGTGCTAGTGGCCCCGGGACAGTATCTAGCAATCAGCCCCAGCATTTT. This encodes CASGPGTVSSNQPQHF.

The chain carries TRBV27 and TRBJ2-4; possible D gene TRBD2, 5 bases. Germline CDR1 MNHEY, CDR2 SMNVEV (reference sequence). The CDR3 covers 15 residues. Trimming removed 3 bases from V and 0 bases from J, with 9 bases in between. The DNA for the CDR3 is TGTGCCAGCAGTTTTCGTGGACTAGCCAAAAACATTCAGTACTTC. It is translated as CASSFRGLAKNIQYF.

The J gene is TRBJ2-1, the V gene TRBV5-6; TRBD1 aligns across 9 bases. In germline, CDR1 is SGHDT, CDR2 YYEEEE. V gave up 1 base and J gave up 5 bases; unmatched junction bases: 7. The CDR3 runs 16 residues. CDR3 sequence (DNA): TGTGCCAGCAGCTTGCTACGGGACAGGGTTGACAATGAGCAGTTCTTC. Its protein is CASSLLRDRVDNEQFF.

This chain joins TRBV7-2 and TRBJ2-1, with 9 bases that match TRBD2. Germline CDR1 SGHTA, CDR2 FQGNSA. This CDR3 contains 16 residues. Trimming removed 4 bases from V and 6 bases from J; junction bases left unmatched: 10. The CDR3 sequence is CASSSGGRGGVNEQFF. The CDR3 bases are TGTGCCAGCAGCTCCGGGGGGCGGGGGGGCGTCAATGAGCAGTTCTTC.

The chain links TRBV10-2 to TRBJ2-5; D gene ambiguous. The J call may be in error: the DNA end matches TRBJ2-7 better. The germline V gene has CDR1 WSHSY and CDR2 SAAADI. CDR3 length equals 13 residues. The CDR3 nucleotides are TGCGCCAGCAGCACCCCCCCCTCCTACGAGCAGTACTTC. This sequence encodes CASSTPPSYEQYF.

The chain recombines TRBV28 with TRBJ2-5; possible D gene TRBD2, 7 bases. The V gene's germline CDR1 is MDHEN and CDR2 SYDVKM. The CDR3 is made up of 13 amino acids. V was clipped by 8 bases and J by 7 bases, with 17 bases between them. The chain's CDR3 is CASRGASSWTQYF. Here the CDR3 DNA reads TGTGCCAGCCGGGGGGCCTCCTCCTGGACCCAGTACTTC.

The chain recombines TRBV7-9 with TRBJ2-1; 12 bases fit TRBD2. Germline V CDR1 and CDR2: SEHNR, FQNEAQ (reference sequence). Losses at the gene ends were 5 bases for V and 8 bases for J; bases not matched to a gene: 7. The CDR3 contains 15 residues. CDR3: CASSLTSGSWDEQFF. For the CDR3, the DNA is TGTGCCAGCAGCCTGACTAGCGGGAGCTGGGATGAGCAGTTCTTC.

V is TRBV7-2 and J is TRBJ2-3; tentative D call: TRBD2 (6 bases). V lost 10 bases to trimming and J lost 1 base, with 12 bases between them. The CDR3 runs 13 residues. Per germline, CDR1 SGHTA and CDR2 FQGNSA. CDR3 sequence: CAIAGSRTDTQYF. The CDR3 coding sequence is TGTGCCATCGCGGGGTCCCGCACAGATACGCAGTATTTT.

The rearrangement joins TRBV5-5 to TRBJ1-1, with 10 bases that match TRBD1. The CDR3 loop spans 15 amino acids. The V gene's germline CDR1 is SGHKS and CDR2 YYEKEE (reference sequence). Germline trimming cut 4 bases from V and 3 bases from J; bases unmatched to any gene: 6. The CDR3 sequence: CASSPRGTGDTEAFF. The CDR3 DNA follows: TGTGCCAGCAGCCCGCGTGGGACAGGGGACACTGAAGCTTTCTTT.

V gene TRBV14 combines with J gene TRBJ1-2; D not certain. V was shortened by 1 base and J by 12 bases, with 18 bases between the two germline ends. The CDR3 is 14 amino acids. CDR1 is SGHDN, CDR2 FVKESK, per germline. The DNA for the CDR3 is TGTGCCAGCAGCCAAGGCTTCAGGAGGGCCAGTCACACCTTC. Its translation is CASSQGFRRASHTF. Based on the CDR3 plus reference TRBV14 and TRBJ1-2, the full variable domain is EAGVTQFPSHSVIEKGQTVTLRCDPISGHDNLYWYRRVMGKEIKFLLHFVKESKQDESGMPNNRFLAERTGGTYSTLKVQPAELEDSGVYFCASSQGFRRASHTFGSGTRLTVV.

The chain is built from TRBV7-9 and TRBJ2-2, with D maybe TRBD1 (5 bases). Looked up from germline, CDR1 is SEHNR and CDR2 is FQNEAQ (reference sequence). The CDR3 has 15 amino acids. Trimming shortened V by 4 bases and J by 7 bases, and 16 bases separated the two germline ends. CDR3 sequence reads: CASSYSGNSGGELFF. The CDR3, as DNA: TGTGCCAGCAGCTACTCAGGGAATTCGGGCGGGGAGCTGTTTTTT.